These T cell receptor beta chains were read from a single sample in a study of blood T cell repertoires in COVID-19. Profiling relied on immunoSEQ multiplex PCR, and the TCRdb table lists in-frame clones only, not all of them. The table shows over 150,000 clones, with about 91% occurring only once. Sequencing was carried out using peripheral blood. These receptors all come from a woman aged 60-70 years who had recovered from COVID-19. The CDR3 runs from the conserved cysteine through the conserved F or W. Each record gives: CDR3 DNA, CDR3 protein, J gene, D gene, V gene, clone size. A D gene is named only where the DNA matches it firmly. A clone size is listed for some rows: how often the clone was seen (once, few, many), or a class if it is expanded.

TGTGCCAGCAGCCTCGGACAGGGGAGATACGAGCAGTACTTC,CASSLGQGRYEQYF,TRBJ2-7,TRBD1,TRBV14,few
TGTGCCAGCAGTGGTGCCGGGACAGGGTCAATGCCCCTCCACTTT,CASSGAGTGSMPLHF,TRBJ1-6,TRBD1,TRBV28,.
TGTGCCAGCAGGCTAACAGGGACCGTCTACGAGCAGTACTTC,CASRLTGTVYEQYF,TRBJ2-7,.,TRBV2,.
TGTGCCAGCAGTGAAAGGGGGCTCACAGATACGCAGTATTTT,CASSERGLTDTQYF,TRBJ2-3,TRBD1,TRBV6-1,.
TGTGCCAGCAGTTTGCCCGGGACAGCGGCCTACGAGCAGTACTTC,CASSLPGTAAYEQYF,TRBJ2-7,TRBD1,TRBV28,.
TGTGCCACCAGTGATGCAACTAGCGGCGGTGAGACCCAGTACTTC,CATSDATSGGETQYF,TRBJ2-5,TRBD2,TRBV24-1,once
TGTGCCAGCAGTCCCGCCCCCGGCTATGGCTACACCTTC,CASSPAPGYGYTF,TRBJ1-2,.,TRBV12-3/TRBV12-4,.
TGTGCCAGCAGCTCGGGGACTGGGGCCAACGTCCTGACTTTC,CASSSGTGANVLTF,TRBJ2-6,.,TRBV13,.
TGTGCCAGCAGCTTGTCGGGGTATGAGCAGTTCTTC,CASSLSGYEQFF,TRBJ2-1,.,TRBV11-3,few
TGTGCCAGCAGCTTATTAGCGGGGGAGCCAGATACGCAGTATTTT,CASSLLAGEPDTQYF,TRBJ2-3,TRBD2,TRBV11-2,.
TGTGCCAGCAGTCCTCAGGGTGACACTGAAGCTTTCTTT,CASSPQGDTEAFF,TRBJ1-1,.,TRBV6-6,.
TGTGCCAGCAGCACAGGGCCGAACACTGAAGCTTTCTTT,CASSTGPNTEAFF,TRBJ1-1,.,TRBV2,few